The source of this T cell receptor (beta chain) is a study of blood T cell repertoires in COVID-19. The wider study: The analysed material was cDNA or gDNA that came from T cells, B-cell-depleted T cells, or PBMCs.

Participants were placed into cohorts based on the clinical history they reported. The table came from immunoSEQ multiplex PCR; TCRdb's copy has only in-frame clones and leaves some out. Of about 300,000 clones detected, about 85% appear once; the ten largest clones hold about 6%. Per the germline V gene, CDR1 is SGHAT and CDR2 is FQNNGV. Trimming removed 3 bases from V and 4 bases from J, with 12 bases in between. This CDR3 has 14 residues. The chain is built from TRBV11-2 and TRBJ1-2; maybe TRBD1 (5 bases). The receptor's source is a woman under 40 who had recovered from COVID-19. Sequencing was carried out using PBMCs or T cells enriched from blood (not recorded which). The CDR3 spells CASSLETVSYGYTF. The CDR3 coding sequence is TGTGCCAGCAGCTTGGAGACAGTAAGCTATGGCTACACCTTC.